This T cell receptor (beta chain) emerged from a study of cytomegalovirus exposure and HLA in healthy donors listed by TCRdb under 2017. For context, the study as a whole: An earlier analysis of roughly 570 of the donors reported around 280 Gb of sequence data and 117 million unique TCR beta sequences obtained from approximately 180 million T cells. Donor age, sex, ethnicity and CMV serostatus were compiled together with the repertoire data. The study aimed to test whether signatures of past pathogen exposure could be identified by cataloging public T cell receptors. Using immunosequencing, the study profiled T cell repertoires from approximately 700 subjects and related those repertoires to cytomegalovirus serostatus. On average, roughly 240,000 unique TCR beta nucleotide sequences were sequenced per donor among 398 genotyped donors of the cohort, with 15% to 20% of those sequences being non-productive. Of the 350 to 450 genotyped donors, about 80% fell in the genetic ancestry cluster associated with self-reported Caucasian donors. Every repertoire in the discovery cohort had been generated on one and the same sequencing platform. A later genetic analysis used genome-wide SNP genotypes for about 65% of the 666 donors, treating that subset as a discovery cohort. A later analysis re-examined previously published TCR beta repertoires from 500 to 700 donors and added high-resolution HLA genotyping to investigate patterns of TCR occurrence. An earlier analysis of several hundred of the donors applied high-throughput TCR beta sequencing to assess whether each TCR beta V gene segment acted as functional or pseudogenic. An early release covering 550 to 700 HLA-typed donors comprised roughly 300 gigabases of sequencing data and tens of millions of unique TCR sequences. Besides the first cohort of approximately 710 subjects, a separate validation cohort made up of over 100 different subjects was used. HLA typing included class I and class II loci at four-digit resolution. Four or five DR-DQ haplotypes were handled as single units for association and clustering because linkage in the cohort was strong. Typing coverage varied by locus: 629-630 donors for A, B, C, DRB1 and DQB1; some 520 for DQA1; around 610 for DPA1; 450 to 480 for DPB1. Rather than using new phenotypic data, the later analysis identified candidate immune exposures from TCR beta sequences and from how often those sequences occurred across donors. High-throughput TCR immunosequencing, statistical association of individual TCRs with disease status, and machine learning were combined to predict cytomegalovirus infection status.

Overall study results and their limits: In a later analysis, several top co-occurrence clusters were reported to appear linked to parvovirus B19, influenza, CMV and Epstein-Barr virus. A later genetic analysis associated a missense DCLRE1C variant with V-gene and J-gene trimming of TCR beta chains, and an independent cohort replicated the association. Some IMGT-functional V segments, including TRBV6-2 and TRBV6-3, could not be distinguished by the 87-base-pair reads and were therefore excluded. When HLA alleles, especially DR and DQ, strongly co-occurred, attributing TCR associations to individual alleles was difficult. According to a later analysis, TCR association rates differed among HLA loci, with DRB1 alleles showing the most associated TCRs and HLA-C alleles showing the fewest. A cluster of highly shared sequence variants was judged likely to be a technical artifact of the sequencing pipeline. A total of 164 TCR beta chains were listed by the study as associated with cytomegalovirus. The cohort was sequenced for TCR beta chains only, and without alpha or paired-chain data the features that could be detected were limited. Cytomegalovirus status was reported to be diagnosed by the classifier with high specificity and sensitivity in both the original and validation cohorts. In vitro tests confirmed that a few of the cytomegalovirus-associated TCR beta chains recognize cytomegalovirus antigens. Broadly in line with IMGT annotations, most TCR beta V segments showed up in productive rearrangements about 87% or about 30% of the time in an earlier analysis of around 550 of the donors. Specific HLA alleles were associated with over 15,000 TCR beta sequences at a false discovery rate of 0.05 in a later analysis. A later genetic analysis reported fewer N-insertions in productive TCRs among donors in an Asian-associated ancestry cluster than the roughly 620-donor mean. Immune exposure information for the cohort was limited to CMV serostatus. According to a later analysis, most CMV-associated TCR beta chains appeared to be HLA-restricted, and the HLA associations seemed to be driven largely by CMV exposure. The presence/absence analyses assumed that sequencing depth was roughly uniform across donors, and that assumption may not be true. While some public TCRs were present in many individuals, most TCR sequences turned up only very rarely across donors. Approximately 18 rarely observed V segments, including chromosome 9 orphons, were excluded from the earlier analysis of about 500 of the donors because counts were too low. Correlated functional status among segregating V segments might reflect linkage disequilibrium, but an unknown experimental factor could not be ruled out. According to the authors, the approach could potentially be generalized to other disease states and immunological phenotypes. A further reported finding was that TCR beta sequences accurately predicted the HLA-A and HLA-B alleles for most subjects in the first cohort. Because HLA typing was unavailable for some donors at each locus, only the typed subset was used in association tests. A later analysis found that HLA-associated TCR beta chains were more clonally expanded and had lower generation probabilities than equally common non-associated chains.

The cohort was made up of approximately 670 healthy bone marrow donors. All cohort members were sampled while nominally healthy, although unrecorded immune exposures were likely present. The donor was CMV seronegative and was included in the group of a few hundred seronegative cohort members. A peripheral blood sample was collected from each donor, and TCR beta sequencing was performed on peripheral blood mononuclear cells. The Qiagen DNeasy Blood Extraction Kit was used to extract genomic DNA from the blood cell samples. The library came from the immunoSEQ multiplex PCR assay. For the multiplex PCR, a mixture combining 60 forward primers for TCR Vbeta segments and 13 reverse primers for TCR Jbeta segments was used. The CDR3 region of rearranged TCR beta genes was amplified from genomic DNA with a multiplex PCR assay. On the Illumina HiSeq System, the amplified TCR beta libraries were sequenced as 87-base-pair reads. The paper's processing steps were these. A later analysis tallied around 80 million unique TCR beta chains across the 666 repertoires, and approximately 11 million of those chains were shared by two or more donors. Raw reads were error-corrected and collapsed into unique sequences by a nearest-neighbor algorithm in which closely related sequences were merged to remove PCR and sequencing errors. To assign V, D and J gene segments, CDR3 sequences were aligned to IMGT reference sequences. For a sequence to be retained, at least a six-nucleotide match to both a V gene segment and a J gene segment was required. A rearrangement counted as productive if the CDR3 had no stop codons and remained in frame with V and J, and every other rearrangement counted as non-productive. CDR3 was defined according to IMGT convention as the region running from the second conserved V-encoded cysteine to the conserved J-encoded phenylalanine. The earlier analysis of a few hundred of the donors excluded sequences that lacked an unambiguous match to a single V gene segment. An earlier analysis of 550 to 650 of the donors classified V segments as functional when productive rearrangements were above 56.7% and as segregating when the standard deviation between donors was above 5%. To diagnose cytomegalovirus status from the catalog of TCR beta chain sequences, a statistical classification framework was built. In a later analysis, TCR nucleotide sequences were compared against IMGT/GENE-DB human TR gene sequences so that V and J genes could be assigned. Using the TCRdist pipeline, a later analysis assigned CDR3 sequences along with most-parsimonious VDJ recombination scenarios. A later analysis defined each TCR beta chain by its CDR3 amino acid sequence plus V-gene family, and excluded reads lacking a unique V-gene family. To address suspected cross-contamination and a sequencing artifact, a later analysis removed roughly 640 highly shared, low-generation-probability nucleotide sequences. In a later analysis, a clonal expansion index for each public chain was calculated from normalized within-repertoire ranks of inferred template counts. In a later analysis, generation probabilities were computed with a VDJ recombination model fitted to out-of-frame rearrangements, and the resulting probabilities were checked against IGoR. A later analysis scored TCR-TCR, TCR-HLA and TCR-CMV co-occurrence with hypergeometric tests, applying a repertoire-size bias correction to TCR pairs. False discovery rates were estimated in a later analysis by permuting HLA or CMV assignments 20 times. In a later analysis, co-occurring TCRs were grouped with DBSCAN, and TCRdist sequence similarity was added when clustering was performed within HLA-allele-positive subsets. Co-occurrence clustering excluded repertoires with fewer than 30,000 or more than 120,000 public chains, plus five with anomalous nucleotide sharing. TCRdb took over this immuneACCESS table, retaining in-frame rearrangements with V and J assigned. Such tables are incomplete; in checked studies, under half of the missing clones stem from an unresolved V gene, and the remainder is unexplained. The D gene and trimming were derived from the DNA, and the V and J assignments and clone size from that table. Present in this sample are about 150,000 clones, roughly 80% of which were seen just once. About 4% of the sample is in the top ten clones.

Points on this clone: Its antigen is still unknown. Per-base quality was not reported, and no clone a single base away is much larger than it.

V is clipped by 1 base and J by 0 bases, and the sequence between their germline boundaries is 5 bases long. CDR3 length: 14 amino acids, cysteine to phenylalanine. CDR3 DNA only is kept here, 42 bases in frame from base 1. CDR1 and CDR2 (SGHNT, YYREEE) derive from the germline V gene (reference sequence). Rearrangement joined TRBV5-4 to TRBJ2-1; no D gene call is confident. Sequenced: PBMCs. This receptor was taken from a woman aged 35 to 49 in good health and CMV-seronegative. The nucleotides are TGTGCCAGCAGCTTGCAGGACTCCTACAATGAGCAGTTCTTC. Its amino acids are CASSLQDSYNEQFF.